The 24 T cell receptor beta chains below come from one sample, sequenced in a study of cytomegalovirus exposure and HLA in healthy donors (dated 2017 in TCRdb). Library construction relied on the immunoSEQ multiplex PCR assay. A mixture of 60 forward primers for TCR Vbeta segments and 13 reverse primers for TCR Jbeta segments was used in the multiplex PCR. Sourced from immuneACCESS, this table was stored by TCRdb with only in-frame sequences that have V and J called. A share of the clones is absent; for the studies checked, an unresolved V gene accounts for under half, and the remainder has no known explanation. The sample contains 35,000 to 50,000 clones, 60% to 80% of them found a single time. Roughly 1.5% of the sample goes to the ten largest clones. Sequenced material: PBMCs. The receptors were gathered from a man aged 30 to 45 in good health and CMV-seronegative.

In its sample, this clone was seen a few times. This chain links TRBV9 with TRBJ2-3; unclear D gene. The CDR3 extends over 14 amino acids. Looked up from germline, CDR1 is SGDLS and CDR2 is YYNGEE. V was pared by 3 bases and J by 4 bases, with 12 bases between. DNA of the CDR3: TGTGCCAGCAGCGCGAGACCAGCGTCAGATACGCAGTATTTT. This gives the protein CASSARPASDTQYF.

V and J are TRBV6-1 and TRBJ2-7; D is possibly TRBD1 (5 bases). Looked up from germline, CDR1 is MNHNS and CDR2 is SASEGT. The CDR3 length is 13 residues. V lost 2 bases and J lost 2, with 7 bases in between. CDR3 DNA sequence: TGTGCCAGCAGTGAACCAGGGACCTACGAGCAGTACTTC. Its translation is CASSEPGTYEQYF.

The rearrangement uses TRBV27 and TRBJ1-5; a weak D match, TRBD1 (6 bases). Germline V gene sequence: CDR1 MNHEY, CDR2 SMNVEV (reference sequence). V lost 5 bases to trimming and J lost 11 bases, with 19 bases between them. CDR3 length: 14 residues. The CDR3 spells CASSASGTYVAQHF. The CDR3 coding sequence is TGTGCCAGCAGTGCCTCAGGGACATACGTGGCCCAGCATTTT.

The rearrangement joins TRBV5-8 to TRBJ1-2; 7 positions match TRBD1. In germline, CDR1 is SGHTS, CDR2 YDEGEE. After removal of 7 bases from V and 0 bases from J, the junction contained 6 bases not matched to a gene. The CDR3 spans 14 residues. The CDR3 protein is CASRGGRANYGYTF. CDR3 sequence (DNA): TGTGCCAGCCGAGGGGGCAGAGCTAACTATGGCTACACCTTC.

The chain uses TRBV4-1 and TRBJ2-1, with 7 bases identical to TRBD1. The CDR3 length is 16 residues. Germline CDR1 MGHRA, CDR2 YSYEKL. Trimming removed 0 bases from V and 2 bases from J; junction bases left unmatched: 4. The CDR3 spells CASSQEGQITYNEQFF. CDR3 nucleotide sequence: TGCGCCAGCAGCCAAGAGGGACAGATTACCTACAATGAGCAGTTCTTC.

DNA of the CDR3: TGTGCCAGCAGTGACCCTGGGCAGGGTCGCGAAAAACTGTTTTTT. Translated, it gives CASSDPGQGREKLFF. V gene TRBV25-1 combines with J gene TRBJ1-4, with D maybe TRBD1 (5 bases). CDR3 length equals 15 residues. Trimming took 3 bases from V and 8 from J, leaving 16 bases between them. In germline, CDR1 is MGHDK, CDR2 SYGVNS. The full variable domain, completed using reference TRBV25-1 and TRBJ1-4, is EADIYQTPRYLVIGTGKKITLECSQTMGHDKMYWYQQDPGMELHLIHYSYGVNSTEKGDLSSESTVSRIRTEHFPLTLESARPSHTSQYLCASSDPGQGREKLFFGSGTQLSVL.

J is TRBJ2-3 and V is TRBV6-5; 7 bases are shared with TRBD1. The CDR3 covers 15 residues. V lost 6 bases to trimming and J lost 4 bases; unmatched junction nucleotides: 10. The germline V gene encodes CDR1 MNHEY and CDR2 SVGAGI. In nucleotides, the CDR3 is TGTGCCAGCAGAACCATTGGGACAGTGCCAGATACGCAGTATTTT. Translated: CASRTIGTVPDTQYF.

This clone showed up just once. The CDR3 DNA is TGTGCCACCAGCCCCCGGGGAGGAGACGGCTACACCTTC. Protein sequence: CATSPRGGDGYTF. V usage is TRBV15 and J usage is TRBJ1-2; D gene ambiguous. This CDR3 comprises 13 residues. Trimming took off 5 bases at V and 8 bases at J, with 15 bases between the two ends. Germline V gives CDR1 LNHNV, CDR2 YYDKDF (reference sequence).

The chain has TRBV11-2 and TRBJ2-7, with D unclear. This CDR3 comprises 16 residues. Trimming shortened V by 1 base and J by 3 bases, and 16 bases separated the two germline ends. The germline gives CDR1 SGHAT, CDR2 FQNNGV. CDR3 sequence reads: CASSLANSPLYYEQYF. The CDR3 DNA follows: TGTGCCAGCAGCTTAGCTAACTCGCCATTATACTACGAGCAGTACTTC.

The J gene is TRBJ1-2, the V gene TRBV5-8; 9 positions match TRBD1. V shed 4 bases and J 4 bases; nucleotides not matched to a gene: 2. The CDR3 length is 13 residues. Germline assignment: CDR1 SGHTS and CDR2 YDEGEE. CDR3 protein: CASSRGQGYGYTF. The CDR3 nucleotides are TGTGCCAGCAGCCGGGGACAGGGCTATGGCTACACCTTC.

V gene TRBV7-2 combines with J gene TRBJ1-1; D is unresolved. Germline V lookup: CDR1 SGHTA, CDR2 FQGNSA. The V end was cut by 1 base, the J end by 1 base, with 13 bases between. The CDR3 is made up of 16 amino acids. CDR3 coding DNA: TGTGCCAGCAGCTTAGAAGCCCCTCGGGGGAACACTGAAGCTTTCTTT. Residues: CASSLEAPRGNTEAFF.

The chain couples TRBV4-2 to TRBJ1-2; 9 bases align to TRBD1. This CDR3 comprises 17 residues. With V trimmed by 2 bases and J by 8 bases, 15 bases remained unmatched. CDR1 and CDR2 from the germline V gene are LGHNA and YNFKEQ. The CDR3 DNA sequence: TGTGCCAGCAGCCAACTCACGGTGACACAGGGGGCGTACGGCTACACCTTC. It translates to CASSQLTVTQGAYGYTF.

DNA of the CDR3: TGTGCCACCGATACAGGGGCGATGAACACCGGGGAGCTGTTTTTT. Translating gives CATDTGAMNTGELFF. The V and J genes are TRBV10-3 and TRBJ2-2; 7 bases are shared with TRBD1. V lost 10 bases to trimming and J lost 1 base; unmatched junction nucleotides: 9. CDR1 and CDR2 from the germline V gene are ENHRY and SYGVKD. The length of the CDR3 is 15 residues.

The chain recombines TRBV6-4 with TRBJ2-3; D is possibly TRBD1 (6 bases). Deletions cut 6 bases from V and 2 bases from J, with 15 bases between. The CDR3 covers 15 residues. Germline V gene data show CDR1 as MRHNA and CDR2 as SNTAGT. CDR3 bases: TGTGCCAGCAGCGCGAAGACAGGACACACAGATACGCAGTATTTT. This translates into CASSAKTGHTDTQYF.

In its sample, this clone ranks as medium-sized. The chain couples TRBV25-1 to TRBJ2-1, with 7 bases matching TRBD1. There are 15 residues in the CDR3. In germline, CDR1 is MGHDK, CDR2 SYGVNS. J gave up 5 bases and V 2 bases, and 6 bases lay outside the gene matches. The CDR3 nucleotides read TGTGCCAGCAGTGAAAGGACAGGTTGGGACAATGAGCAGTTCTTC. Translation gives CASSERTGWDNEQFF.

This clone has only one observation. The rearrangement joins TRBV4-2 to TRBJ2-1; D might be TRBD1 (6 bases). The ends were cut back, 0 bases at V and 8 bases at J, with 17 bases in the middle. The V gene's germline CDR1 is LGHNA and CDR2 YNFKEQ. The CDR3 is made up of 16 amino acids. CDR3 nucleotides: TGTGCCAGCAGCCAAGAAGGGGGAAATTGGTTAGATGAGCAGTTCTTC. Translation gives CASSQEGGNWLDEQFF.

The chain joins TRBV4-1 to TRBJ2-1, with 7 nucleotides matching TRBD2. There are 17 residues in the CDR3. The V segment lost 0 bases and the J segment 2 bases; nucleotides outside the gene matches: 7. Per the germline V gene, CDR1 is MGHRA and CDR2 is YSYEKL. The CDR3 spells CASSQEVTSLTYNEQFF. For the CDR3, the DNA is TGCGCCAGCAGCCAAGAGGTGACTAGCCTCACCTACAATGAGCAGTTCTTC.

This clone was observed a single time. The CDR3 is CASSLTPLAGLYEQYF. In nucleotides, the CDR3 is TGTGCCAGCAGCCTCACCCCCCTAGCGGGGTTATACGAGCAGTACTTC. This chain links TRBV7-9 with TRBJ2-7, with 9 positions matching TRBD2. CDR1 and CDR2 from the germline V gene are SEHNR and FQNEAQ (reference sequence). After removal of 5 bases from V and 4 bases from J, the junction contained 12 bases not matched to a gene. This CDR3 has 16 amino acids. Looking up the rest from reference TRBV7-9 and TRBJ2-7 gives the full variable domain: DTGVSQNPRHKITKRGQNVTFRCDPISEHNRLYWYRQTLGQGPEFLTYFQNEAQLEKSRLLSDRFSAERPKGSFSTLEIQRTEQGDSAMYLCASSLTPLAGLYEQYFGPGTRLTVT.

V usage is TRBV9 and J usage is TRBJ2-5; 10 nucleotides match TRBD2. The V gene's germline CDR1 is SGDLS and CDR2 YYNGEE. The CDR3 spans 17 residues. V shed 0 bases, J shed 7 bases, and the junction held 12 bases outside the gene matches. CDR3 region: CASSVGASGRELGTQYF. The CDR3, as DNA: TGTGCCAGCAGCGTAGGGGCTAGCGGGAGAGAGCTGGGGACCCAGTACTTC.

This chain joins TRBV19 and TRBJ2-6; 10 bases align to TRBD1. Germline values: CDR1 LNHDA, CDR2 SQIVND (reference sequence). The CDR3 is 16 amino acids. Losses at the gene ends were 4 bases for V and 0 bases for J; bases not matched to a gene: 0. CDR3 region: CASSRTGGSGANVLTF. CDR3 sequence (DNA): TGTGCCAGTAGTAGGACAGGGGGCTCTGGGGCCAACGTCCTGACTTTC.

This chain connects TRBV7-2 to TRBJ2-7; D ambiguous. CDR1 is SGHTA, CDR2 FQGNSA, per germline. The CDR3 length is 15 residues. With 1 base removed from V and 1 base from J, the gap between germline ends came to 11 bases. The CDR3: CASSLGPSLSYEQYF. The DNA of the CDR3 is TGTGCCAGCAGCTTAGGCCCCTCTCTATCCTACGAGCAGTACTTC.

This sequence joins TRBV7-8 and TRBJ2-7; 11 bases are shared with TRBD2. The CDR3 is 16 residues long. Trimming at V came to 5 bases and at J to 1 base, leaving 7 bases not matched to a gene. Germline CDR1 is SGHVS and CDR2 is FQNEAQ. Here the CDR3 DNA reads TGTGCCAGCAGCGTAATAGCGGGAGGGCTTTCCTACGAGCAGTACTTC. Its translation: CASSVIAGGLSYEQYF.

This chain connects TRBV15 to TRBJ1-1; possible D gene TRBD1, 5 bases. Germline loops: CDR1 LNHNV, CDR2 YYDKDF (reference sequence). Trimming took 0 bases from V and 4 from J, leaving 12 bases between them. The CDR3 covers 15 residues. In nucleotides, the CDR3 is TGTGCCACCAGCAGAGATTTAGGGGTGGGCACTGAAGCTTTCTTT. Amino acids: CATSRDLGVGTEAFF. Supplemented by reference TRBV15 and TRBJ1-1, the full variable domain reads DAMVIQNPRYQVTQFGKPVTLSCSQTLNHNVMYWYQQKSSQAPKLLFHYYDKDFNNEADTPDNFQSRRPNTSFCFLDIRSPGLGDTAMYLCATSRDLGVGTEAFFGQGTRLTVV.

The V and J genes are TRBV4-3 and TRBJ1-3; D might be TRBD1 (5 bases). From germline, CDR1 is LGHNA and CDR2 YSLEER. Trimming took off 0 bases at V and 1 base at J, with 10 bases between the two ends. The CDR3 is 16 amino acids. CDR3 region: CASSQDRVTSGNTIYF. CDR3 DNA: TGCGCCAGCAGCCAAGACAGGGTCACGTCTGGAAACACCATATATTTT.